A single T cell receptor beta chain is shown here with its context. Treatment meaning: randomized to nivolumab then ipilimumab (arm A) or the reverse (arm B). No patient had prior DNA-damaging chemotherapy. Live CD3+CD8+ CD19− CD56− cells were sorted from PBMCs. The record originates from a study of sequential checkpoint blockade in melanoma. As for the study in general: After both sequences, patients received maintenance nivolumab.

The repertoire was sequenced with immunoSEQ multiplex PCR; TCRdb's copy has only in-frame clones and lacks some. The sample has 32,000 or so clones; approximately 82% are singletons. The V gene's germline CDR1 is MGHRA and CDR2 YSYEKL. The CDR3 sequence is 17 residues long. With V trimmed by 1 base and J by 5 bases, 12 bases remained unmatched. The source of this sequence is a human donor with melanoma. The chain has TRBV4-1 and TRBJ2-7, with 9 bases matching TRBD1. The sequencing used CD8+ T cells sorted from blood (inferred from file names), collected from a patient given nivolumab and ipilimumab in sequence. The CDR3 DNA sequence: TGCGCCAGCAGCCAAGTTCCTTCCGGGACAGGGAGAGACGAGCAGTACTTC. Amino acids: CASSQVPSGTGRDEQYF.